The rows below give T cell receptor beta chains drawn from one sample of a study of blood T cell repertoires in COVID-19. Some clones are missing from TCRdb's copy, which holds only in-frame ones; the method was immunoSEQ multiplex PCR. The data show approximately 180,000 clones, 75% to 80% seen once. The source material was peripheral blood. The receptors come from a woman in her 70s with acute or convalescent COVID-19. Each CDR3 is given with its conserved first and last residue. The order of the fields is J gene, clone size, D gene, CDR3 length, V gene, CDR3 protein, CDR3 DNA. The D gene is left open where the match is weak. Size is stated for part of the rows, as once, few or many counts, or as a class when the clone is expanded.

J gene: TRBJ1-3; clone size: .; D gene: .; CDR3 length: 14; V gene: TRBV6-5; CDR3 protein: CASNPLQSGNTIYF; CDR3 DNA: TGTGCCAGCAACCCCCTACAGTCTGGAAACACCATATATTTT
J gene: TRBJ2-6; clone size: .; D gene: TRBD1; CDR3 length: 16; V gene: TRBV5-8; CDR3 protein: CASSSGQASGANVLTF; CDR3 DNA: TGTGCCAGCAGCTCCGGACAGGCCTCTGGGGCCAACGTCCTGACTTTC
J gene: TRBJ1-1; clone size: .; D gene: .; CDR3 length: 14; V gene: TRBV5-6; CDR3 protein: CASSLRDRYTEAFF; CDR3 DNA: TGTGCCAGCAGCCTAAGAGACAGATACACTGAAGCTTTCTTT
J gene: TRBJ1-2; clone size: .; D gene: .; CDR3 length: 17; V gene: TRBV19; CDR3 protein: CASSDRGSLGQGSGYTF; CDR3 DNA: TGTGCCAGTTCCGATAGGGGATCCTTGGGGCAGGGAAGTGGCTACACCTTC
J gene: TRBJ1-6; clone size: .; D gene: .; CDR3 length: 17; V gene: TRBV3-1/TRBV3-2; CDR3 protein: CASSQGGGSSYNSPLHF; CDR3 DNA: TGTGCCAGCAGCCAAGGAGGCGGGAGCTCCTATAATTCACCCCTCCACTTT
J gene: TRBJ2-2; clone size: .; D gene: .; CDR3 length: 12; V gene: TRBV2; CDR3 protein: CASSFRAGELFF; CDR3 DNA: TGTGCCAGCAGTTTCAGGGCCGGGGAGCTGTTTTTT
J gene: TRBJ1-4; clone size: few; D gene: .; CDR3 length: 15; V gene: TRBV11-2; CDR3 protein: CASSLDRRRREKLFF; CDR3 DNA: TGTGCCAGCAGCTTAGATCGGAGGCGTCGTGAAAAACTGTTTTTT
J gene: TRBJ2-7; clone size: .; D gene: TRBD2; CDR3 length: 16; V gene: TRBV5-4; CDR3 protein: CASSPGGRERLYEQYF; CDR3 DNA: TGTGCCAGCAGCCCCGGAGGGCGGGAGAGGCTCTACGAGCAGTACTTC
J gene: TRBJ1-1; clone size: .; D gene: .; CDR3 length: 13; V gene: TRBV27; CDR3 protein: CASSIHIGGEAFF; CDR3 DNA: TGTGCCAGCAGTATCCACATAGGGGGTGAAGCTTTCTTT
J gene: TRBJ2-3; clone size: .; D gene: TRBD1; CDR3 length: 15; V gene: TRBV10-2; CDR3 protein: CASSSTGTGADTQYF; CDR3 DNA: TGCGCCAGCAGTTCCACCGGGACAGGGGCAGATACGCAGTATTTT
J gene: TRBJ2-7; clone size: .; D gene: TRBD1; CDR3 length: 14; V gene: TRBV6-5; CDR3 protein: CASSRQGVVYEQYF; CDR3 DNA: TGTGCCAGCAGCCGACAGGGGGTGGTGTACGAGCAGTACTTC
J gene: TRBJ2-7; clone size: .; D gene: TRBD2; CDR3 length: 13; V gene: TRBV29-1; CDR3 protein: CSASGGSSYEQYF; CDR3 DNA: TGCAGCGCGTCGGGGGGATCTTCCTACGAGCAGTACTTC
J gene: TRBJ2-7; clone size: .; D gene: TRBD2; CDR3 length: 17; V gene: TRBV4-2; CDR3 protein: CASSRTGTSGGAYEQYF; CDR3 DNA: TGTGCCAGCAGCCGTACCGGGACTAGCGGTGGGGCCTACGAGCAGTACTTC
J gene: TRBJ1-6; clone size: .; D gene: .; CDR3 length: 15; V gene: TRBV5-4; CDR3 protein: CASSLDRVIGSPLHF; CDR3 DNA: TGTGCCAGCAGCTTGGACAGGGTTATCGGATCACCCCTCCACTTT
J gene: TRBJ1-5; clone size: .; D gene: TRBD1; CDR3 length: 15; V gene: TRBV7-8; CDR3 protein: CAAKTGGLRNQPQHF; CDR3 DNA: TGTGCCGCTAAGACAGGGGGCCTGAGAAATCAGCCCCAGCATTTT
J gene: TRBJ1-1; clone size: .; D gene: .; CDR3 length: 14; V gene: TRBV5-5; CDR3 protein: CASSLLVANTEAFF; CDR3 DNA: TGTGCCAGCAGCTTGTTGGTGGCAAACACTGAAGCTTTCTTT
J gene: TRBJ2-5; clone size: once; D gene: .; CDR3 length: 10; V gene: TRBV2; CDR3 protein: CASSEGPQYF; CDR3 DNA: TGTGCCAGCAGTGAGGGGCCTCAGTACTTC
J gene: TRBJ1-2; clone size: .; D gene: .; CDR3 length: 15; V gene: TRBV2; CDR3 protein: CASREQGKVDYGYTF; CDR3 DNA: TGTGCCAGCAGGGAACAGGGTAAAGTAGACTATGGCTACACCTTC
J gene: TRBJ2-2; clone size: .; D gene: .; CDR3 length: 13; V gene: TRBV3-1/TRBV3-2; CDR3 protein: CASSQVRTGELFF; CDR3 DNA: TGTGCCAGCAGCCAAGTCAGGACCGGGGAGCTGTTTTTT
J gene: TRBJ1-6; clone size: few; D gene: .; CDR3 length: 16; V gene: TRBV3-1/TRBV3-2; CDR3 protein: CASSLFRQSNNSPLHF; CDR3 DNA: TGTGCCAGCAGCCTATTCAGACAGTCAAATAATTCACCCCTCCACTTT
J gene: TRBJ2-5; clone size: once; D gene: TRBD1; CDR3 length: 15; V gene: TRBV10-3; CDR3 protein: CAISPGQGARETQYF; CDR3 DNA: TGTGCCATCAGTCCGGGACAGGGGGCGAGGGAGACCCAGTACTTC
J gene: TRBJ2-1; clone size: .; D gene: TRBD2; CDR3 length: 15; V gene: TRBV9; CDR3 protein: CASSVLTGGPNEQFF; CDR3 DNA: TGTGCCAGCAGCGTTCTAACGGGAGGGCCAAATGAGCAGTTCTTC
J gene: TRBJ1-1; clone size: .; D gene: .; CDR3 length: 12; V gene: TRBV2; CDR3 protein: CASRLELAEAFF; CDR3 DNA: TGTGCCAGCAGACTAGAGCTCGCTGAAGCTTTCTTT
J gene: TRBJ2-1; clone size: .; D gene: .; CDR3 length: 15; V gene: TRBV2; CDR3 protein: CASSELGQGVDEQFF; CDR3 DNA: TGTGCCAGCAGTGAACTTGGTCAGGGCGTCGATGAGCAGTTCTTC
J gene: TRBJ2-5; clone size: .; D gene: TRBD1; CDR3 length: 14; V gene: TRBV7-9; CDR3 protein: CASSLAGQRETQYF; CDR3 DNA: TGTGCCAGCAGCTTAGCGGGACAGAGGGAGACCCAGTACTTC
J gene: TRBJ2-7; clone size: .; D gene: .; CDR3 length: 14; V gene: TRBV3-1/TRBV3-2; CDR3 protein: CASSWSGHSYEQYF; CDR3 DNA: TGTGCCAGCTCGTGGAGCGGCCACTCCTACGAGCAGTACTTC
J gene: TRBJ2-2; clone size: .; D gene: TRBD2; CDR3 length: 16; V gene: TRBV19; CDR3 protein: CASSARLAANTGELFF; CDR3 DNA: TGTGCCAGTAGTGCACGACTAGCGGCGAACACCGGGGAGCTGTTTTTT
J gene: TRBJ1-5; clone size: .; D gene: .; CDR3 length: 15; V gene: TRBV6-6; CDR3 protein: CASSYLGTDNQPQHF; CDR3 DNA: TGTGCCAGCAGTTATTTAGGCACAGACAATCAGCCCCAGCATTTT
J gene: TRBJ2-1; clone size: .; D gene: TRBD2; CDR3 length: 14; V gene: TRBV10-3; CDR3 protein: CAVGPGLAYNEQFF; CDR3 DNA: TGTGCCGTTGGACCGGGACTAGCCTACAATGAGCAGTTCTTC
J gene: TRBJ2-4; clone size: .; D gene: .; CDR3 length: 16; V gene: TRBV21-1; CDR3 protein: CASSKDRKLAKNIQYF; CDR3 DNA: TGTGCCAGCAGCAAAGATCGCAAGCTAGCCAAAAACATTCAGTACTTC
J gene: TRBJ2-3; clone size: .; D gene: .; CDR3 length: 12; V gene: TRBV14; CDR3 protein: CASSQALDTQYF; CDR3 DNA: TGTGCCAGCAGCCAAGCTCTAGATACGCAGTATTTT
J gene: TRBJ1-1; clone size: .; D gene: .; CDR3 length: 16; V gene: TRBV7-2; CDR3 protein: CASSLNGAIGATEAFF; CDR3 DNA: TGTGCCAGCAGCTTAAATGGGGCGATAGGGGCCACTGAAGCTTTCTTT
J gene: TRBJ2-7; clone size: .; D gene: TRBD1; CDR3 length: 15; V gene: TRBV12-5; CDR3 protein: CASGSRTGVTGEQYF; CDR3 DNA: TGTGCTAGTGGATCAAGGACAGGGGTGACGGGGGAGCAGTACTTC
J gene: TRBJ2-2; clone size: once; D gene: .; CDR3 length: 17; V gene: TRBV4-1; CDR3 protein: CASRPSIGGQVAGELFF; CDR3 DNA: TGCGCCAGCAGGCCAAGTATCGGGGGTCAAGTCGCCGGGGAGCTGTTTTTT
J gene: TRBJ1-2; clone size: .; D gene: .; CDR3 length: 12; V gene: TRBV24-1; CDR3 protein: CATLDSNYGYTF; CDR3 DNA: TGTGCCACCCTAGACAGTAACTATGGCTACACCTTC
J gene: TRBJ1-2; clone size: .; D gene: TRBD1; CDR3 length: 15; V gene: TRBV2; CDR3 protein: CASSGFGQGNYGYTF; CDR3 DNA: TGTGCCAGCAGTGGATTCGGACAGGGGAACTATGGCTACACCTTC
J gene: TRBJ2-3; clone size: .; D gene: TRBD1; CDR3 length: 17; V gene: TRBV5-6; CDR3 protein: CASSLPWTGGETDTQYF; CDR3 DNA: TGTGCCAGCAGCTTGCCCTGGACAGGGGGCGAAACAGATACGCAGTATTTT
J gene: TRBJ2-2; clone size: .; D gene: TRBD2; CDR3 length: 17; V gene: TRBV5-1; CDR3 protein: CASSPISGMMDTGELFF; CDR3 DNA: TGCGCCAGCTCCCCGATTAGCGGGATGATGGACACCGGGGAGCTGTTTTTT
J gene: TRBJ1-5; clone size: .; D gene: .; CDR3 length: 14; V gene: TRBV7-2; CDR3 protein: CASSLEGRNQPQHF; CDR3 DNA: TGTGCCAGCAGCTTAGAAGGCAGGAATCAGCCCCAGCATTTT
J gene: TRBJ1-1; clone size: .; D gene: TRBD1; CDR3 length: 15; V gene: TRBV7-9; CDR3 protein: CASSTTGAAASEAFF; CDR3 DNA: TGTGCCAGCAGCACTACAGGGGCGGCAGCTTCTGAAGCTTTCTTT
J gene: TRBJ2-3; clone size: .; D gene: .; CDR3 length: 13; V gene: TRBV20-1; CDR3 protein: CSASRRAADTQYF; CDR3 DNA: TGCAGTGCTAGTCGGAGGGCGGCAGATACGCAGTATTTT
J gene: TRBJ1-3; clone size: .; D gene: TRBD1; CDR3 length: 17; V gene: TRBV3-1/TRBV3-2; CDR3 protein: CASSHETGGNSGNTIYF; CDR3 DNA: TGTGCCAGCAGCCATGAAACAGGGGGTAACTCTGGAAACACCATATATTTT
J gene: TRBJ2-2; clone size: .; D gene: .; CDR3 length: 14; V gene: TRBV11-2; CDR3 protein: CASSFQISTGELFF; CDR3 DNA: TGTGCCAGCAGCTTCCAGATTTCGACCGGGGAGCTGTTTTTT
J gene: TRBJ1-5; clone size: .; D gene: TRBD1; CDR3 length: 19; V gene: TRBV19; CDR3 protein: CASSARTGFVTGLGQPQHF; CDR3 DNA: TGTGCCAGTAGTGCCAGGACAGGGTTCGTTACGGGGCTCGGTCAGCCCCAGCATTTT